The 27 T cell receptor beta chains reported below all come from one sample, sequenced in a study of CXCR3-negative and CXCR3-positive naive CD8 T cells. Findings of the study overall: CXCR3-expressing naive cells carried TRB CDR3s more hydrophobic than those of CXCR3-negative naive cells.

No antigen has been assigned to these receptors. With UMI labels, 5' RACE was used to prepare the TRB cDNA libraries. TCRdb derives one entry per CDR3 protein from the 5' RACE reads, leaving out DNA. This sample's table reports about 84,000 distinct CDR3 sequences. What was sequenced was naive CXCR3+ CD8+ T cells from blood. Documented subset: CD45RO-CCR7+CD27+CD95- naive CD8+ T cells expressing CXCR3 (TNR3+). The receptors originated from a human donor in good health. Some clones in this sample may be carry-over from other donors' samples.

The rearrangement joins TRBV12-3 or TRBV12-4 to TRBJ2-5; TCRdb indicates TRBD1, and absent DNA this call remains unverified. CDR3 length: 15 residues. CDR3 loop: CASSFPRGGPETQYF.

The chain couples TRBV29-1 to TRBJ2-5; TCRdb returns TRBD2, unconfirmable since there is no DNA. The CDR3 loop spans 15 amino acids. Germline assignment: CDR1 SQVTM and CDR2 ANQGSEA. CDR3 region: CSVEDQRDYQETQYF.

The J gene is TRBJ1-5, the V gene TRBV20-1. CDR3 length: 15 residues. CDR1 is DFQATT and CDR2 is SNEGSKA in the germline V gene (reference sequence). CDR3: CSARDEAAVNQPQHF.

The chain has TRBV9 and TRBJ2-3; lacking DNA, the TRBD2 call made by TCRdb goes unchecked. The CDR3 totals 16 residues. Germline V gene data show CDR1 as SGDLS and CDR2 as YYNGEE. The CDR3 loop reads CASSVALAGSTDTQYF.

The chain is built from TRBV7-9 and TRBJ2-7; TCRdb designates TRBD1, a call that cannot be tested without DNA. Germline V gene lookup returns CDR1 SEHNR and CDR2 FQNEAQ (reference sequence). The CDR3 contains 13 residues. The CDR3 loop reads CASSLTGNYEQYF.

J is TRBJ1-1 and V is TRBV12-3 or TRBV12-4; TCRdb's assignment of TRBD1 cannot be checked, as there is no DNA. CDR3 length: 12 amino acids. This CDR3 reads CASSPTGTEAFF.

CDR3 region: CSTRWGGDTEAFF. The chain is built from TRBV29-1 and TRBJ1-1; lacking DNA, the TRBD1 call made by TCRdb goes unchecked. The CDR3 spans 13 residues. CDR1 and CDR2 from the germline V gene are SQVTM and ANQGSEA.

The V and J genes are TRBV28 and TRBJ2-1; TCRdb's D call, TRBD1, is unchecked because there is no DNA. Per germline, CDR1 MDHEN and CDR2 SYDVKM. There are 16 residues in the CDR3. This chain's CDR3 is CASSLGGGAFYNEQFF.

This rearrangement joins TRBV12-3 or TRBV12-4 to TRBJ2-3; the D call from TCRdb, TRBD1, cannot be confirmed without DNA. This CDR3 comprises 13 residues. CDR3 loop: CASSWDSTDTQYF.

This sequence joins TRBV12-3 or TRBV12-4 and TRBJ1-2; TCRdb reports TRBD1, a call that lacks DNA to check it against. CDR3 size: 11 residues. This CDR3 reads CASSSGYGYTF.

The chain combines TRBV7-6 with TRBJ2-7; TCRdb proposes TRBD2, but this gene call is untestable without DNA. CDR3 size: 14 residues. Germline V CDR1 and CDR2: SGHVS, FNYEAQ. CDR3 in amino acids: CASSLAGLAYEQYF.

The chain combines TRBV7-2 with TRBJ2-7; the D call of TRBD1 rests on TCRdb alone, since no DNA is present to check it. This CDR3 contains 16 residues. Per germline, CDR1 SGHTA and CDR2 FQGNSA. This CDR3 is CASSEEAGLETHEQYF.

J is TRBJ2-2 and V is TRBV14; the TCRdb D gene call, TRBD2, has no DNA to confirm it. This CDR3 comprises 17 residues. Germline V CDR1 and CDR2: SGHDN, FVKESK. CDR3 sequence: CASSQDEVAGLTGELFF. The full variable domain, its missing parts supplied by reference TRBV14 and TRBJ2-2, is EAGVTQFPSHSVIEKGQTVTLRCDPISGHDNLYWYRRVMGKEIKFLLHFVKESKQDESGMPNNRFLAERTGGTYSTLKVQPAELEDSGVYFCASSQDEVAGLTGELFFGEGSRLTVL.

V usage is TRBV5-1 and J usage is TRBJ2-7; checking the TCRdb D call of TRBD1 is not possible without DNA. The CDR3 is 14 residues long. The germline CDR1 and CDR2 sequences are SGHRS and YFSETQ. The CDR3 protein is CASSLRTDRYEQYF.

The rearrangement joins TRBV29-1 to TRBJ1-1; the D call of TRBD1 rests on TCRdb alone, since no DNA is present to check it. Germline V gene sequence: CDR1 SQVTM, CDR2 ANQGSEA. This CDR3 region has 14 residues. This chain's CDR3 is CSVDLDRANTEAFF.

This chain joins TRBV20-1 and TRBJ2-2; TCRdb returns TRBD1, unconfirmable since there is no DNA. This CDR3 spans 14 amino acids. The germline V gene has CDR1 DFQATT and CDR2 SNEGSKA (reference sequence). The CDR3 reads CSAMWSPGTGELFF.

The chain uses TRBV27 and TRBJ2-3; checking the TCRdb D call of TRBD1 is not possible without DNA. This CDR3 has 15 residues. Germline-derived CDR1 and CDR2 are MNHEY and SMNVEV (reference sequence). CDR3 protein: CASSQAARRRDTQYF.

V is TRBV5-5 and J is TRBJ2-1; TCRdb's D call, TRBD2, is unchecked because there is no DNA. The CDR3 has 14 amino acids. In germline, CDR1 is SGHKS, CDR2 YYEKEE (reference sequence). The CDR3 sequence is CASSFSGLDNEQFF.

V and J are TRBV28 and TRBJ2-4; the D gene TCRdb calls, TRBD1, cannot be checked with no DNA. The germline gives CDR1 MDHEN, CDR2 SYDVKM. The CDR3 is 12 amino acids. CDR3: CASSLIRDSPYF.

CDR3 residues: CASSRKVLKEDEQFF. The chain couples TRBV4-2 to TRBJ2-1; TCRdb returns TRBD2, unconfirmable since there is no DNA. Germline V gene data show CDR1 as LGHNA and CDR2 as YNFKEQ. The CDR3 covers 15 residues.

The chain links TRBV6-4 to TRBJ2-3. Germline CDR1 MRHNA, CDR2 SNTAGT. The CDR3 extends over 13 amino acids. The CDR3 here is CASKQRGTDTQYF.

This chain connects TRBV29-1 to TRBJ2-1. CDR1 and CDR2 from the germline V gene are SQVTM and ANQGSEA. The CDR3 contains 14 residues. The CDR3 sequence is CSVESGRAYNEQFF.

This rearrangement joins TRBV28 to TRBJ2-5; TCRdb picks TRBD1, but there is no DNA to check that call. CDR1 is MDHEN, CDR2 SYDVKM, per germline. This CDR3 has 14 residues. CDR3 in amino acids: CASRGQLPQETQYF. The entire variable domain, with the rest obtained from reference TRBV28 and TRBJ2-5, is as follows: DVKVTQSSRYLVKRTGEKVFLECVQDMDHENMFWYRQDPGLGLRLIYFSYDVKMKEKGDIPEGYSVSREKKERFSLILESASTNQTSMYLCASRGQLPQETQYFGPGTRLLVL.

This sequence joins TRBV3-1 and TRBJ2-7; the TCRdb call, TRBD1, lacks DNA for checking. The CDR3 consists of 14 residues. Germline V gene data show CDR1 as LGHDT and CDR2 as YNNKEL (reference sequence). The CDR3 here is CASSQEVRDYEQYF.

V gene TRBV20-1 combines with J gene TRBJ2-5; TCRdb designates TRBD2, a call that cannot be tested without DNA. Germline V gives CDR1 DFQATT, CDR2 SNEGSKA (reference sequence). The CDR3 is 15 amino acids. CDR3 protein: CSARDLGLASETQYF.

The chain couples TRBV27 to TRBJ2-7; the D call of TRBD2 rests on TCRdb alone, since no DNA is present to check it. CDR1 MNHEY and CDR2 SMNVEV come from the germline V gene (reference sequence). The CDR3 length is 14 residues. CDR3 amino acids: CASRILAGADEQYF.

The rearrangement joins TRBV15 to TRBJ1-3; TCRdb's assignment of TRBD1 cannot be checked, as there is no DNA. This CDR3 is built from 17 residues. Germline V CDR1 and CDR2: LNHNV, YYDKDF (reference sequence). CDR3 protein: CATSRDRKGLLGNTIYF.